The subject of this entry is one T cell receptor (beta chain). Its antigen is not identified. The data belong to a study of cytomegalovirus exposure and HLA in healthy donors. Broader study findings: Cytomegalovirus association was listed for 170 or so TCR beta chains. A later look showed TCR association rates differing by HLA locus, highest for DRB1 and lowest for HLA-C.

The primer mix had 60 Vbeta and 13 Jbeta primers. Clones were read by immunoSEQ multiplex PCR, and TCRdb kept only the in-frame ones, dropping some. The table records around 57,000 clones, roughly 90% of them present only once. Germline V gene lookup returns CDR1 SNHLY and CDR2 FYNNEI. V shed 6 bases and J 4 bases; nucleotides not matched to a gene: 6. There are 15 residues in the CDR3. The chain links TRBV2 to TRBJ2-1, with 10 positions matching TRBD2. Sequenced sample: PBMCs. The receptor was isolated from a man aged 30 to 39 in good health and CMV-seropositive. Here the CDR3 DNA reads TGTGCCAGCAGAGCTACTAGCGGGGTTTACAATGAGCAGTTCTTC. Translated, it gives CASRATSGVYNEQFF.